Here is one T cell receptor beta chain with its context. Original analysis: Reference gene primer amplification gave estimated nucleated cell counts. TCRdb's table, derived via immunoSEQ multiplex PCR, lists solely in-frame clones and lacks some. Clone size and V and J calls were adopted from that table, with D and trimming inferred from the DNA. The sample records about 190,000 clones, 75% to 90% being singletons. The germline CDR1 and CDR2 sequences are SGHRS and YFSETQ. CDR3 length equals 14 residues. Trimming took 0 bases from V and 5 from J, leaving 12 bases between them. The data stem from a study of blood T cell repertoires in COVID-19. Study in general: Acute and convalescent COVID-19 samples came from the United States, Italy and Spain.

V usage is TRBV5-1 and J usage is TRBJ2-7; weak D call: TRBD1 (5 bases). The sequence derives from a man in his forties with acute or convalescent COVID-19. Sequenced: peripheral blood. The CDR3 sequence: CASSLGAGPNEQYF. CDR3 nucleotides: TGCGCCAGCAGCTTGGGCGCAGGGCCCAACGAGCAGTACTTC.